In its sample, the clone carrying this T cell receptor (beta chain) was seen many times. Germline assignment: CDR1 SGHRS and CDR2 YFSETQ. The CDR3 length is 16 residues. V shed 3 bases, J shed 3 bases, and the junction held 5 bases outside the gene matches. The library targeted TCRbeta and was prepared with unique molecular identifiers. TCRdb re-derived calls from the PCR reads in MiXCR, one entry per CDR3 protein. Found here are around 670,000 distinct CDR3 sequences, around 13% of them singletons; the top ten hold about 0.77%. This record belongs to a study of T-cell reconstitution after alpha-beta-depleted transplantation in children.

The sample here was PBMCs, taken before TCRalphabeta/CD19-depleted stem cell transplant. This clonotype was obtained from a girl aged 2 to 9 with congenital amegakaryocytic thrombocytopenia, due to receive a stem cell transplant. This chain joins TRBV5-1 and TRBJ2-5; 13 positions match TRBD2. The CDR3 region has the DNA TGCGCCAGCAGCTCTTTAGGACTAGCGGGAGAAGAGACCCAGTACTTC. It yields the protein CASSSLGLAGEETQYF.